Listed below are T cell receptor beta chains from one sample, sequenced in a study of blood T cell repertoires in COVID-19. The data were produced by immunoSEQ multiplex PCR, yet TCRdb's version contains in-frame clones alone and is incomplete. The sample has some 250,000 clones, around 90% seen once. The sample comprised peripheral blood. The receptors were gathered from a man aged 60 to 75 who had recovered from COVID-19. Both conserved end residues are part of each CDR3. The D gene is left open where the match is weak. Clone size appears in some rows only: once, few, many, or a class for an expanded clone.

d_gene,v_gene,j_gene,abundance,CDR3nt,CDR3aa
NA,TRBV25-1,TRBJ1-2,NA,TGTGCCAGCAGGGGCCCGGTGACAGGCCCCAACTATGGCTACACCTTC,CASRGPVTGPNYGYTF
NA,TRBV11-3,TRBJ2-2,NA,TGTGCCAGCAGCTTACTTAGCGGGGAGCTGTTTTTT,CASSLLSGELFF
NA,TRBV12-3/TRBV12-4,TRBJ2-2,NA,TGTGCCAGCAGTTTGGGGCTCGGGGAGCTGTTTTTT,CASSLGLGELFF
TRBD2,TRBV18,TRBJ2-2,NA,TGTGCCAGCCTTGCAGCGGGGGGTGCCACCGGGGAGCTGTTTTTT,CASLAAGGATGELFF
TRBD1,TRBV28,TRBJ2-2,NA,TGTGCCAGCAGTCGTGGGACAGGGGGCACCGGGGAGCTGTTTTTT,CASSRGTGGTGELFF
TRBD1,TRBV4-1,TRBJ1-2,NA,TGCGCCAGCAGCCACCTCCGAGGACAGGGCTATGGCTACACCTTC,CASSHLRGQGYGYTF
NA,TRBV12-5,TRBJ2-3,NA,TGTGCTAGTGGGGATAGCGGTCGAAGCACAGATACGCAGTATTTT,CASGDSGRSTDTQYF
TRBD2,TRBV5-1,TRBJ2-1,NA,TGCGCCAGCAGCTTGGAATCGGCAGCGGGGGGAAACAATGAGCAGTTCTTC,CASSLESAAGGNNEQFF
TRBD1,TRBV6-5,TRBJ1-6,NA,TGTGCCAGCAGCAGGGACAGGGTCCGCTCACCCCTCCACTTT,CASSRDRVRSPLHF
TRBD2,TRBV5-8,TRBJ2-1,NA,TGTGCCAGCAGCATCGGGACTAGGGGAAATGAGCAGTTCTTC,CASSIGTRGNEQFF
TRBD1,TRBV29-1,TRBJ1-2,once,TGCAGCGTTGTGGACAGGGCCCTAGCTAACTATGGCTACACCTTC,CSVVDRALANYGYTF
TRBD1,TRBV4-1,TRBJ2-4,NA,TGCGCCAGCAGCCGGACGACAGGGGAGGAAAACATTCAGTACTTC,CASSRTTGEENIQYF
NA,TRBV5-1,TRBJ1-5,NA,TGCGCCAGCAGCTTTGAGTCCCAGCATTTT,CASSFESQHF
NA,TRBV19,TRBJ1-6,NA,TGTGCCAGTAGTCATCGATTTGTTTCGGGGGTTTCACCCCTCCACTTT,CASSHRFVSGVSPLHF
TRBD1,TRBV9,TRBJ1-2,NA,TGTGCCAGCAGCGGGACGGGACAGGGGTATGGCTACACCTTC,CASSGTGQGYGYTF
TRBD2,TRBV5-1,TRBJ2-1,NA,TGCGCCAGCGCGGGGGGCGACCTCTCCTACAATGAGCAGTTCTTC,CASAGGDLSYNEQFF
NA,TRBV4-1,TRBJ2-2,NA,TGCGCCAGCAGCCAGCCCAGACTAGTCTCCACCGGGGAGCTGTTTTTT,CASSQPRLVSTGELFF
NA,TRBV6-6,TRBJ2-3,NA,TGTGCCAGCAGTTACAATCTGAGGTTGGATACGCAGTATTTT,CASSYNLRLDTQYF
TRBD2,TRBV24-1,TRBJ2-3,NA,TGTGCCACCAGTGACCTGGGACTAGCGGGAGACCGCACAGATACGCAGTATTTT,CATSDLGLAGDRTDTQYF
NA,TRBV12-3/TRBV12-4,TRBJ2-7,NA,TGTGCCAGCAGCCCCAGGTACGAGCAGTACTTC,CASSPRYEQYF
NA,TRBV5-6,TRBJ2-7,once,TGTGCCAGCAGCCCCGGGACAACCTACGAGCAGTACTTC,CASSPGTTYEQYF
NA,TRBV25-1,TRBJ1-2,NA,TGTGCCAGCACACGGGCAGGGAAGTCTGGCTACACCTTC,CASTRAGKSGYTF
NA,TRBV6-6,TRBJ1-2,NA,TGTGCCAGCAGTTATCAGTTAGGCTACACCTTC,CASSYQLGYTF
TRBD2,TRBV7-6,TRBJ2-2,NA,TGTGCCAGCAGCTTAGTCGGGACTAGCAAAAACACCGGGGAGCTGTTTTTT,CASSLVGTSKNTGELFF
TRBD1,TRBV27,TRBJ2-3,NA,TGTGCCAGCAGCATTGGACAGGGGACAGATACGCAGTATTTT,CASSIGQGTDTQYF
NA,TRBV6-5,TRBJ1-5,NA,TGTGCCAGCAAGGGGGAGACGGGGAACAATCAGCCCCAGCATTTT,CASKGETGNNQPQHF
TRBD1,TRBV6-5,TRBJ1-6,NA,TGTGCCAGCAGTTACAAGGGGACAGGGCGGGATTCACCCCTCCACTTT,CASSYKGTGRDSPLHF
TRBD1,TRBV6-5,TRBJ1-2,few,TGTGCCAGCAGACGGACAGGGGATAACTATGGCTACACCTTC,CASRRTGDNYGYTF
TRBD2,TRBV6-5,TRBJ2-4,NA,TGTGCCAGCAGTTACTCCGGGACTACCAAAAACATTCAGTACTTC,CASSYSGTTKNIQYF
TRBD2,TRBV5-1,TRBJ2-3,NA,TGCGCCAGCAGCGCCGGACTAGCGGGGGGGGTAGAGTATTTT,CASSAGLAGGVEYF
TRBD1,TRBV19,TRBJ1-3,NA,TGTGCCAGTACCCAAACAGGGGGAGGAAACACCATATATTTT,CASTQTGGGNTIYF
TRBD1,TRBV24-1,TRBJ2-5,once,TGTGCCACCAGTGATTGGGGGACAGAACAAGAGACCCAGTACTTC,CATSDWGTEQETQYF
NA,TRBV19,TRBJ1-4,NA,TGTGCCAGTACCCCCAGGGCTGTGACTGAAAAACTGTTTTTT,CASTPRAVTEKLFF